Below, 17 T cell receptor beta chains from the same sample are listed, as sequenced in a study of blood T cell repertoires in COVID-19. The method was immunoSEQ multiplex PCR; TCRdb's version includes in-frame clones alone and lacks a portion of them. The sample has 86,000 or so clones; roughly 86% are singletons. Sequencing was done on a sample of peripheral blood. The origin of the receptors is a man aged 45-60 years with active or convalescent COVID-19.

A single count supports this clone. The gene calls are TRBV24-1 and TRBJ2-1; D is uncertain. The germline gives CDR1 KGHDR, CDR2 SFDVKD. The ends were cut back, 4 bases at V and 4 bases at J, with 4 bases in the middle. The CDR3 extends over 12 amino acids. Written as DNA, the CDR3 is TGTGCCACCAGTGACCGGTACAATGAGCAGTTCTTC. It codes for CATSDRYNEQFF.

The chain combines TRBV30 with TRBJ2-5, with unresolved D. CDR3 size: 14 residues. Germline lookup yields CDR1 GTSNPN and CDR2 SVGIG (reference sequence). V was cut by 4 bases and J by 1 base, with 13 bases left in between. CDR3 amino acids: CAWTLTGGQETQYF. The DNA of the CDR3 is TGTGCCTGGACCCTAACCGGCGGCCAAGAGACCCAGTACTTC.

There are a few counts of this clone. The gene calls are TRBV6-5 and TRBJ2-3; 9 bases match TRBD1. Losses at the gene ends were 10 bases for V and 5 bases for J; bases not matched to a gene: 7. The CDR3 is made up of 13 amino acids. Looked up from germline, CDR1 is MNHEY and CDR2 is SVGAGI. The CDR3 loop reads CATGTGLVDTQYF. For the CDR3, the DNA is TGTGCCACGGGGACAGGGCTTGTAGATACGCAGTATTTT.

The chain uses TRBV28 and TRBJ1-5, with a tentative D call TRBD1 (5 bases). Trimming pared 2 bases from V and 5 bases from J, leaving 13 bases between. The CDR3 is made up of 15 amino acids. In germline, CDR1 is MDHEN, CDR2 SYDVKM. The CDR3 bases are TGTGCCAGCAGTTTACAACGGGGGTCTGATCAGCCCCAGCATTTT. It translates to CASSLQRGSDQPQHF.

J is TRBJ2-3 and V is TRBV19; the match to TRBD2 covers 11 bases. Per germline, CDR1 LNHDA and CDR2 SQIVND (reference sequence). The trim removed 3 bases at V and 6 bases at J, leaving 11 bases unmatched. There are 17 residues in the CDR3. In nucleotides, the CDR3 is TGTGCCAGTAGTATCGAGTCACTAGCGGGGGCCCTGGATACGCAGTATTTT. It is translated as CASSIESLAGALDTQYF. Filled out from reference TRBV19 and TRBJ2-3, the complete variable domain reads DGGITQSPKYLFRKEGQNVTLSCEQNLNHDAMYWYRQDPGQGLRLIYYSQIVNDFQKGDIAEGYSVSREKKESFPLTVTSAQKNPTAFYLCASSIESLAGALDTQYFGPGTRLTVL.

The sample holds one count of this clone. This sequence joins TRBV5-6 and TRBJ2-5, with 9 bases identical to TRBD2. Trimming cost V 4 bases and J 1 base; bases outside gene matches: 8. Germline V gene data show CDR1 as SGHDT and CDR2 as YYEEEE. The CDR3 is 16 residues long. CDR3 coding DNA: TGTGCCAGCAGCACCCCCTCGACTAGCGGCCAAGAGACCCAGTACTTC. Its translation is CASSTPSTSGQETQYF.

This clone was seen a few times. The chain has TRBV10-1 and TRBJ1-5; D remains unclear. The germline gives CDR1 WNHNN, CDR2 SYGVQD (reference sequence). This CDR3 contains 12 residues. V lost 3 bases, J lost 8 bases, and 8 bases lay in between. CDR3 sequence: CASSENEKPQHF. The CDR3 DNA reads as TGCGCCAGCAGTGAAAACGAGAAGCCCCAGCATTTT.

The rearrangement joins TRBV5-6 to TRBJ1-1; 11 bases are a match to TRBD1. Germline-derived CDR1 and CDR2 are SGHDT and YYEEEE. The CDR3 loop spans 18 amino acids. Trimming at V came to 0 bases and at J to 3 bases, leaving 10 bases not matched to a gene. Here the CDR3 reads CASSLEVRTGGLDTEAFF. For the CDR3, the DNA is TGTGCCAGCAGCTTGGAGGTTAGGACAGGGGGCCTCGACACTGAAGCTTTCTTT.

The chain links TRBV19 to TRBJ2-5, with D possibly being TRBD1 (7 bases). V lost 5 bases to trimming and J lost 6 bases, with 16 bases between them. CDR1 LNHDA and CDR2 SQIVND come from the germline V gene (reference sequence). The CDR3 covers 14 residues. CDR3: CASSHGQAGQTQYF. The DNA for the CDR3 is TGTGCCAGTAGTCACGGACAGGCGGGGCAGACCCAGTACTTC. Looking up the rest from reference TRBV19 and TRBJ2-5 gives the full variable domain: DGGITQSPKYLFRKEGQNVTLSCEQNLNHDAMYWYRQDPGQGLRLIYYSQIVNDFQKGDIAEGYSVSREKKESFPLTVTSAQKNPTAFYLCASSHGQAGQTQYFGPGTRLLVL.

The CDR3 is CASTNRGTEKTQYF. The CDR3 region has the DNA TGTGCCAGCACTAACAGGGGGACAGAGAAGACCCAGTACTTC. This chain uses TRBV6-5 with TRBJ2-5; 8 nucleotides match TRBD1. This CDR3 has 14 residues. CDR1 is MNHEY, CDR2 SVGAGI, per germline. The V gene end was trimmed by 7 bases and the J gene end by 6 bases; junction bases not matched to a gene: 10.

The chain couples TRBV18 to TRBJ2-2; 9 nucleotides agree with TRBD1. Losses at the gene ends were 1 base for V and 5 bases for J; bases not matched to a gene: 8. This CDR3 spans 17 amino acids. In germline, CDR1 is KGHSH, CDR2 LQKENI. The CDR3 DNA is TGTGCCAGCTCACCACAAATACAGGGGGCGAGGACCGGGGAGCTGTTTTTT. It encodes CASSPQIQGARTGELFF.

This chain uses TRBV7-2 with TRBJ1-5; the match to TRBD1 covers 7 bases. V dropped 5 bases and J dropped 7; count of bases not matched to a gene: 5. The germline V gene has CDR1 SGHTA and CDR2 FQGNSA. The CDR3 runs 13 residues. This CDR3 is CASSPGGPQPQHF. In DNA form, the CDR3 reads TGTGCCAGCAGCCCAGGGGGACCGCAGCCCCAGCATTTT.

This sequence joins TRBV7-2 and TRBJ1-2; no clear D gene. The V and J ends lost 5 bases and 4 bases respectively, with 8 bases between them. The CDR3 consists of 12 residues. Germline CDR1 is SGHTA and CDR2 is FQGNSA. CDR3 nucleotide sequence: TGTGCCAGCAGCCTCGACACCTATGGCTACACCTTC. Its translation is CASSLDTYGYTF.

V is TRBV19 and J is TRBJ1-3; D is perhaps TRBD1 (5 bases). CDR3 size: 14 residues. Germline V gene lookup returns CDR1 LNHDA and CDR2 SQIVND (reference sequence). Trimming stripped 8 bases from V and 4 bases from J, with 15 bases between. The CDR3 sequence: CASAQGSFGNTIYF. The CDR3 coding sequence is TGTGCCAGTGCGCAGGGTTCCTTCGGAAACACCATATATTTT.

This clone showed up just once. This rearrangement joins TRBV2 to TRBJ1-6; no definite D call. This CDR3 is built from 15 residues. Germline CDR1 reads SNHLY; CDR2 reads FYNNEI. V lost 3 bases, J lost 8 bases, and 14 bases lay in between. CDR3 in amino acids: CASSEDGGSYSPLHF. The DNA for the CDR3 is TGTGCCAGCAGTGAGGATGGAGGGTCTTATTCACCCCTCCACTTT.

The chain joins TRBV5-1 to TRBJ2-1; weak D call: TRBD1 (5 bases). Germline V lookup: CDR1 SGHRS, CDR2 YFSETQ. The CDR3 extends over 12 amino acids. The V end was cut by 4 bases, the J end by 9 bases, with 11 bases between. CDR3 protein: CASSPQGVEQFF. The CDR3 DNA reads TGCGCCAGCAGCCCCCAGGGTGTTGAGCAGTTCTTC.

This clone was picked up one time. The genes are TRBV10-2 and TRBJ1-4, with 7 positions matching TRBD1. This CDR3 comprises 15 residues. Germline CDR1 and CDR2: WSHSY and SAAADI. The trim removed 6 bases at V and 8 bases at J, leaving 12 bases unmatched. CDR3 region: CASRSFEGAQEKLFF. In DNA form, the CDR3 reads TGCGCCAGCAGGTCCTTCGAGGGGGCGCAGGAAAAACTGTTTTTT.